The TCR beta chain under discussion was sequenced for a study of early T cells in non-severe SARS-CoV-2 infection. As for the study in general: Sequenced bulk RNA came from whole blood that was unsorted, and chains were unpaired. Study-level findings and limits: VDJdb matches were skewed toward anti-spike CD8 T cell responses.

Each cDNA molecule carried a unique molecular identifier. TCRdb reprocessed the 5' RACE reads via MiXCR and lists one record per CDR3 protein. The sample lists roughly 60,000 distinct CDR3 sequences; under 7.5% were seen once. The germline V gene encodes CDR1 MNHEY and CDR2 SVGEGT. Trimming removed 6 bases from V and 1 base from J, with 25 bases in between. The CDR3 spans 19 residues. This clonotype was observed many times. The antigen is unknown. The sample here was whole blood, taken at baseline. V and J are TRBV6-2 or TRBV6-3 and TRBJ1-5; D gene unclear. The clonotype comes from an adult who was a healthcare worker with PCR-confirmed SARS-CoV-2 infection or an uninfected control (not recorded which). This CDR3 is CASRPLDTRTPGSNQPQHF. Here the CDR3 DNA reads TGTGCCAGCAGACCCTTAGACACACGTACGCCTGGAAGCAATCAGCCCCAGCATTTT.